The clone carrying this T cell receptor beta chain has just one count. The antigen remains undetermined. This sample stems from a study of cytotoxic CD8 clonotypes in ibrutinib-treated CLL. Study-level background: On average, more than 80,000 productive rearrangements and under 300,000 productive templates per sample. Findings and limits, study-wide: Baseline clonality was higher than in age-matched healthy donors and moved in step with circulating CD8+ T-cell counts. Higher clonality was seen at ibrutinib response and a return toward baseline at progression.

Using immunoSEQ multiplex PCR, the repertoire was profiled, and TCRdb retains in-frame clones only, with some absent. The sample contains tens of thousands of clones, approximately 70% of which appear only once. The sample in question was PBMCs, obtained after 12 months of ibrutinib treatment. This sequence was found in a human donor with chronic lymphocytic leukemia.

CDR3 sequence: CSATPGYEQYF. The CDR3 DNA reads as TGCAGTGCTACCCCGGGCTACGAGCAGTACTTC. J is TRBJ2-7 and V is TRBV20-1; D is undetermined. The CDR3 contains 11 residues. Trimming took 4 bases from V and 3 from J, leaving 7 bases between them. Per germline, CDR1 DFQATT and CDR2 SNEGSKA (reference sequence).